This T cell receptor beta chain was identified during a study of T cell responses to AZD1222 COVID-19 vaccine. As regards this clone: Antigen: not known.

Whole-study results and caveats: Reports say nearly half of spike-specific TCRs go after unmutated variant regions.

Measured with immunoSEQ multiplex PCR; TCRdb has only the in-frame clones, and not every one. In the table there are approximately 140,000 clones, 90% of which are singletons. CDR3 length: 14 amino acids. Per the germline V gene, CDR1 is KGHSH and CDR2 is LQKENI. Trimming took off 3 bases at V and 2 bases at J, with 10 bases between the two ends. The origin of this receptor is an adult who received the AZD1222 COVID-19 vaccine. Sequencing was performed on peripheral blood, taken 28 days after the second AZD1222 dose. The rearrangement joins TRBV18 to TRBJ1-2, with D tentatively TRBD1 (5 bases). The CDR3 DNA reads TGTGCCAGCTCACCGCAGACAGAGAACTATGGCTACACCTTC. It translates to CASSPQTENYGYTF.